These 22 T cell receptor beta chains came from one sample sequenced in a study of T-cell memory formation after mild COVID-19. TCRdb reanalysed the 5' RACE reads using MiXCR and keeps one entry per CDR3 protein. This sample has approximately 290,000 distinct CDR3 sequences, with approximately 20% found just once. The sample was PBMCs or a T cell subset sorted from them (not recorded which). The receptors derive from a man aged 18 to 29 who had mild COVID-19 (a few samples of this study predate the infection). Cell type and time point are not known.

The chain recombines TRBV11-1 with TRBJ2-2; TRBD1 aligns across 7 bases. The length of the CDR3 is 17 residues. Germline V gives CDR1 SGHAT, CDR2 FQDESV (reference sequence). J lost 0 bases, V lost 4 bases, and 8 bases had no gene match. For the CDR3, the DNA is TGTGCCAGCAGCTCCAGTTGGGGACAGACGAACACCGGGGAGCTGTTTTTT. Its translation: CASSSSWGQTNTGELFF.

This clonotype was observed a few times. The chain links TRBV27 to TRBJ2-3; a weak D match, TRBD1 (6 bases). V was shortened by 10 bases and J by 2 bases, with 16 bases between the two germline ends. Germline CDR1 is MNHEY and CDR2 is SMNVEV (reference sequence). There are 14 residues in the CDR3. The CDR3 DNA is TGTGCCACCACTGGCTGGGACAACACAGATACGCAGTATTTT. Translating gives CATTGWDNTDTQYF.

This clonotype was observed a handful of times. The gene calls are TRBV18 and TRBJ1-5, with 7 nucleotides matching TRBD1. Trimming at V came to 3 bases and at J to 9 bases, leaving 8 bases not matched to a gene. The CDR3 is 14 amino acids. Germline V lookup: CDR1 KGHSH, CDR2 LQKENI. CDR3 protein: CASSPTDRASPQHF. The CDR3 region has the DNA TGTGCCAGCTCACCCACAGACAGGGCGTCGCCCCAGCATTTT.

The genes are TRBV3-1 and TRBJ2-5; D unclear. Deletions cut 3 bases from V and 0 bases from J, with 5 bases between. This CDR3 region has 13 residues. Germline V gives CDR1 LGHDT, CDR2 YNNKEL (reference sequence). Here the CDR3 DNA reads TGTGCCAGCAGCCACCCGTACCAAGAGACCCAGTACTTC. It translates to CASSHPYQETQYF.

The J gene is TRBJ2-1, the V gene TRBV6-2 or TRBV6-3, with D possibly being TRBD2 (7 bases). V gave up 7 bases and J gave up 6 bases, with 16 bases separating them. The CDR3 is made up of 14 amino acids. Germline lookup yields CDR1 MNHEY and CDR2 SVGEGT. The CDR3 coding sequence is TGTGCCAGCACCCCGGGAGGAGGGGGCAATGAGCAGTTCTTC. It yields the protein CASTPGGGGNEQFF.

This clonotype was observed a few times. The chain carries TRBV7-6 and TRBJ2-2, with a possible D match to TRBD2 (7 bases). CDR1 is SGHVS and CDR2 is FNYEAQ in the germline V gene. CDR3 length: 16 amino acids. Trimming took off 5 bases at V and 5 bases at J, with 18 bases between the two ends. The CDR3 region is CASSPGGAGSTGELFF. CDR3 sequence (DNA): TGTGCCAGCAGCCCGGGGGGCGCGGGGAGTACCGGGGAGCTGTTTTTT.

Only a few counts were recorded for this clonotype. The chain is built from TRBV11-3 and TRBJ2-3, with a possible D match to TRBD1 (6 bases). The CDR3 is 13 amino acids. The V and J ends lost 7 bases and 5 bases respectively, with 13 bases between them. Germline CDR1 and CDR2: SGHNT and YENEEA. CDR3 region: CASTGADRDTQYF. Written as DNA, the CDR3 is TGTGCCAGCACAGGGGCGGATAGAGATACGCAGTATTTT.

Ten or more counts support this clonotype. This chain links TRBV9 with TRBJ2-1; 9 bases align to TRBD1. V gave up 6 bases and J gave up 6 bases; unmatched junction bases: 7. The CDR3 loop spans 14 amino acids. Germline V CDR1 and CDR2: SGDLS, YYNGEE. CDR3 region: CASTTGGATNEQFF. CDR3 DNA sequence: TGTGCCAGCACGACAGGGGGGGCTACCAATGAGCAGTTCTTC.

The V call is TRBV11-2, the J call TRBJ1-1; a weak D match, TRBD1 (5 bases). This CDR3 is 13 amino acids long. Germline values: CDR1 SGHAT, CDR2 FQNNGV. V lost 5 bases, J lost 0 bases, and 7 bases lay in between. CDR3 nucleotide sequence: TGTGCCAGCAGCCGGACATTGAACACTGAAGCTTTCTTT. Its translation is CASSRTLNTEAFF.

The table lists this clonotype with a few counts. The CDR3 loop reads CASSLRAYEQFF. CDR3 DNA sequence: TGTGCCAGCAGCCTACGGGCTTATGAGCAGTTCTTC. This chain joins TRBV7-9 and TRBJ2-1; D is ambiguous. The CDR3 loop spans 12 amino acids. The V and J ends lost 5 bases and 8 bases respectively, with 10 bases between them. In germline, CDR1 is SEHNR, CDR2 FQNEAQ (reference sequence).

This clonotype came up a few times. The rearrangement links TRBV10-1 to TRBJ1-4, with D hard to call. CDR3 size: 13 residues. CDR1 and CDR2 (germline): WNHNN, SYGVQD (reference sequence). Trimming left V 5 bases short and J 4 bases short, with 8 bases between. The CDR3 nucleotides are TGCGCCAGCAGTTCCTCCGGTAATGAAAAACTGTTTTTT. It is translated as CASSSSGNEKLFF.

The rearrangement uses TRBV4-3 and TRBJ2-2; 12 bases line up with TRBD2. CDR1 LGHNA and CDR2 YSLEER come from the germline V gene. This CDR3 is 18 amino acids long. The V segment lost 3 bases and the J segment 5 bases; nucleotides outside the gene matches: 10. The CDR3 loop reads CASSQEPTSGGRTGELFF. For the CDR3, the DNA is TGCGCCAGCAGCCAGGAACCGACTAGCGGGGGAAGGACCGGGGAGCTGTTTTTT.

This clonotype was counted between two and nine times. The V call is TRBV6-6, the J call TRBJ2-6; TRBD1 aligns across 10 bases. This CDR3 spans 16 amino acids. J was trimmed by 0 bases and V by 7 bases; bases with no gene match: 3. Germline V gives CDR1 MNHNY, CDR2 SVGAGI (reference sequence). CDR3: CASTDRGISGANVLTF. In DNA form, the CDR3 reads TGTGCCAGCACGGACAGGGGGATCTCTGGGGCCAACGTCCTGACTTTC.

V gene TRBV20-1 combines with J gene TRBJ2-1; the D is unclear. The CDR3 sequence is 15 residues long. V was shortened by 7 bases and J by 0 bases, with 16 bases between the two germline ends. Germline V lookup: CDR1 DFQATT, CDR2 SNEGSKA (reference sequence). The CDR3 bases are TGCAGTGGGTTGGGTTACCGTTTCTCCTACAATGAGCAGTTCTTC. Protein: CSGLGYRFSYNEQFF.

This clonotype was counted only a few times. V gene TRBV12-3 or TRBV12-4 combines with J gene TRBJ2-4; TRBD1 matches at 9 bases. The ends lost 3 bases at V and 4 bases at J; junction bases unmatched: 4. This CDR3 has 15 amino acids. The CDR3 spells CASSLPGTGKNIQYF. The CDR3 DNA sequence: TGTGCCAGCAGTTTGCCAGGGACAGGGAAAAACATTCAGTACTTC.

This clonotype was detected only a few times. The rearrangement joins TRBV5-5 to TRBJ2-2; D uncertain. With 1 base removed from V and 3 bases from J, the gap between germline ends came to 19 bases. CDR1 and CDR2 from the germline V gene are SGHKS and YYEKEE (reference sequence). This CDR3 is 18 amino acids long. DNA for the CDR3: TGTGCCAGCAGCTTGCCCCGGGCCAGCCGGATGGACACCGGGGAGCTGTTTTTT. Its translation is CASSLPRASRMDTGELFF.

This clonotype occurred a few times. This chain links TRBV7-2 with TRBJ2-7, with 13 bases matching TRBD2. CDR1 is SGHTA and CDR2 is FQGNSA in the germline V gene. V shed 3 bases, J shed 6 bases, and the junction held 2 bases outside the gene matches. This CDR3 has 14 residues. The DNA for the CDR3 is TGTGCCAGCAGCTTTGGACTAGCGGGGGTCGAGCAGTACGTC. Translation: CASSFGLAGVEQYV.

The rearrangement uses TRBV6-2 or TRBV6-3 and TRBJ2-1; TRBD1 matches at 7 bases. J gave up 1 base and V 7 bases, and 7 bases lay outside the gene matches. The CDR3 sequence is 15 residues long. Germline-derived CDR1 and CDR2 are MNHEY and SVGEGT. CDR3 sequence (DNA): TGTGCCAGCACCTTACAGGGGCCTTCCTACAATGAGCAGTTCTTC. As protein: CASTLQGPSYNEQFF.

The chain recombines TRBV5-1 with TRBJ2-7; no firm D call. In germline, CDR1 is SGHRS, CDR2 YFSETQ. The CDR3 sequence is 14 residues long. Trimming pared 5 bases from V and 0 bases from J, leaving 12 bases between. CDR3 in amino acids: CASSPQPSSYEQYV. The CDR3 DNA reads TGCGCCAGCAGTCCGCAGCCCAGCTCCTACGAGCAGTACGTC.

This clonotype was recorded many times. The V call is TRBV7-2, the J call TRBJ2-3; D gene ambiguous. Germline lookup yields CDR1 SGHTA and CDR2 FQGNSA. There are 12 residues in the CDR3. Trimming took 4 bases from V and 2 from J, leaving 4 bases between them. The CDR3 nucleotides read TGTGCCAGCAGCTCCACCACAGATACGCAGTATTTT. This codes for CASSSTTDTQYF.

This clonotype was seen a single time. One junction end disagrees with the germline gene, perhaps due to a read error. V gene TRBV6-2 or TRBV6-3 combines with J gene TRBJ1-2, with 8 bases identical to TRBD1. The CDR3 consists of 11 residues. Germline assignment: CDR1 MNHEY and CDR2 SVGEGT. The CDR3 DNA reads TGTGCCAGCAGTACCGGCGGACAGGGCGGCTTC. Amino acid sequence: CASSTGGQGGF.

This clonotype was seen repeatedly, ten times or more. This sequence joins TRBV10-3 and TRBJ2-3; TRBD2 aligns across 8 bases. Germline V gene data show CDR1 as ENHRY and CDR2 as SYGVKD. V lost 10 bases, J lost 6 bases, and 15 bases stayed unmatched. This CDR3 comprises 15 residues. This CDR3 is CATRAFGTSGDTQYF. DNA for the CDR3: TGTGCCACCCGAGCGTTCGGGACTAGTGGCGATACGCAGTATTTT.